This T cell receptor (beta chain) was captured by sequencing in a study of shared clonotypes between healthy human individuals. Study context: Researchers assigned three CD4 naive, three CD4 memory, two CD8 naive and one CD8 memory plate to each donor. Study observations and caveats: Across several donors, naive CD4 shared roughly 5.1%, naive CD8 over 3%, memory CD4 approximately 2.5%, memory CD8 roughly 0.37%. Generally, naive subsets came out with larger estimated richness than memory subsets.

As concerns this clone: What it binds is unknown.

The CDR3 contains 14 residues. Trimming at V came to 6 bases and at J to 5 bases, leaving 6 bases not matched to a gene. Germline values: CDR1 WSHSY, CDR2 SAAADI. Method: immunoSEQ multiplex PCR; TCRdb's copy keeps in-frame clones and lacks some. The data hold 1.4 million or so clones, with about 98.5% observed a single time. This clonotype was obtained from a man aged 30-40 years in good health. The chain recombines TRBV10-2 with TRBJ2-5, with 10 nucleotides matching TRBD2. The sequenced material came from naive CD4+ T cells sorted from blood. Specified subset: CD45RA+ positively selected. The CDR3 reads CASSVLSGRETQYF. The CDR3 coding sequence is TGCGCCAGCAGCGTCCTTAGCGGGAGGGAGACCCAGTACTTC.